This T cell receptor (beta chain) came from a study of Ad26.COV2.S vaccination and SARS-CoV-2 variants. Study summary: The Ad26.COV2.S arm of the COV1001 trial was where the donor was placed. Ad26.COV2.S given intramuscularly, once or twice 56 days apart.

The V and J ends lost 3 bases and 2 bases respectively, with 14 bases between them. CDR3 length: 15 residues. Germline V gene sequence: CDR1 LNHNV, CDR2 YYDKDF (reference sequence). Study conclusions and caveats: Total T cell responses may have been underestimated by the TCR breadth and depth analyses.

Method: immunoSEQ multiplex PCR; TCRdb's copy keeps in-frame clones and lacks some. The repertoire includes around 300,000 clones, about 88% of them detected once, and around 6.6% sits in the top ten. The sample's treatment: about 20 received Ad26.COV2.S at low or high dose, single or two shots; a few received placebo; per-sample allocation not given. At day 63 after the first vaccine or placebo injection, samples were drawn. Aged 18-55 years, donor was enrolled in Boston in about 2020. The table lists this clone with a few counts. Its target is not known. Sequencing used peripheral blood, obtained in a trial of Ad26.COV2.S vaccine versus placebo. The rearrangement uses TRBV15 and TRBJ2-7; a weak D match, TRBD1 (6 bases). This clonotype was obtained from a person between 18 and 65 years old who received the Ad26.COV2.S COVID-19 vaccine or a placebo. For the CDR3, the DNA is TGTGCCACCAGCAGGAATTGGGGGCGAACCTACGAGCAGTACTTC. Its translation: CATSRNWGRTYEQYF.